These 26 T cell receptor beta chains originate from one sample sequenced in a study of T cells after yellow fever vaccination. One entry per CDR3 protein results from TCRdb running MiXCR on the 5' RACE reads. The sample contains fewer than 350,000 distinct CDR3 sequences, 8.7% of which appear only once. Sequencing used PBMCs, obtained on the day of the first yellow fever vaccination. The receptors here all came from a man aged 18 to 30 who received the YFV17D yellow fever vaccine.

This chain connects TRBV27 to TRBJ2-3; TRBD2 matches at 12 bases. CDR1 is MNHEY, CDR2 SMNVEV, per germline (reference sequence). CDR3 size: 18 residues. After removal of 6 bases from V and 2 bases from J, the junction contained 12 bases not matched to a gene. This CDR3 reads CASSRLAGGPPSTDTQYF. The CDR3 coding sequence is TGTGCCAGCAGCCGCCTAGCGGGGGGGCCCCCCTCCACAGATACGCAGTATTTT.

In its sample, this clonotype was seen many times. The chain recombines TRBV7-2 with TRBJ2-7, with 7 positions matching TRBD1. The germline V gene has CDR1 SGHTA and CDR2 FQGNSA. The CDR3 is made up of 16 amino acids. V dropped 1 base and J dropped 3; count of bases not matched to a gene: 9. The CDR3 sequence: CASSLVRGGQFYEQYF. The CDR3, as DNA: TGTGCCAGCAGCTTAGTGCGAGGGGGACAGTTCTACGAGCAGTACTTC.

In this sample, this clonotype turned up a few times. The DNA for the CDR3 is TGTGCCAGCAGCACCCGACAGGGACTCAGCTCCTACGAGCAGTACTTC. Amino acids: CASSTRQGLSSYEQYF. This chain uses TRBV7-6 with TRBJ2-7, with D perhaps TRBD1 (7 bases). CDR3 length: 16 amino acids. CDR1 is SGHVS and CDR2 is FNYEAQ in the germline V gene. The germline V and J ends were trimmed by 5 bases and 0 bases, with 17 bases remaining between them.

This clonotype has just a few counts. This chain links TRBV5-4 with TRBJ2-7, with 12 bases identical to TRBD1. Germline lookup yields CDR1 SGHNT and CDR2 YYREEE (reference sequence). CDR3 length equals 17 residues. After removal of 0 bases from V and 7 bases from J, the junction contained 11 bases not matched to a gene. This CDR3 is CASSLDFTGQGAREQYF. The CDR3 nucleotides read TGTGCCAGCAGCTTGGACTTTACGGGACAGGGGGCGCGAGAGCAGTACTTC.

This clonotype was observed a handful of times. The chain is built from TRBV19 and TRBJ1-1, with 9 bases that match TRBD1. V lost 7 bases and J lost 7; bases outside the gene matches: 22. CDR3 length: 18 residues. Germline V gene data show CDR1 as LNHDA and CDR2 as SQIVND (reference sequence). CDR3: CASKGSIGTGNYYYEAFF. CDR3 nucleotide sequence: TGTGCCAGTAAAGGATCCATCGGGACAGGGAACTATTACTATGAAGCTTTCTTT. Looking up the rest from reference TRBV19 and TRBJ1-1 gives the full variable domain: DGGITQSPKYLFRKEGQNVTLSCEQNLNHDAMYWYRQDPGQGLRLIYYSQIVNDFQKGDIAEGYSVSREKKESFPLTVTSAQKNPTAFYLCASKGSIGTGNYYYEAFFGQGTRLTVV.

This chain links TRBV15 with TRBJ2-1; 14 bases align to TRBD2. CDR1 LNHNV and CDR2 YYDKDF come from the germline V gene (reference sequence). There are 16 residues in the CDR3. Trimming cost V 2 bases and J 8 bases; bases outside gene matches: 5. CDR3 sequence reads: CATSRLGTSGGYEQFF. The DNA of the CDR3 is TGTGCCACCAGCAGATTAGGGACTAGCGGGGGTTATGAGCAGTTCTTC.

The V and J genes are TRBV10-3 and TRBJ2-3, with D unclear. The CDR3 extends over 13 amino acids. V lost 3 bases and J lost 3, with 7 bases in between. The germline gives CDR1 ENHRY, CDR2 SYGVKD. The CDR3 sequence is CAISDRETDTQYF. The CDR3 DNA is TGTGCCATCAGTGACCGAGAAACAGATACGCAGTATTTT.

The chain combines TRBV7-3 with TRBJ2-2; D perhaps matches TRBD2 (6 bases). The length of the CDR3 is 14 residues. The ends were cut back, 5 bases at V and 6 bases at J, with 13 bases in the middle. Germline lookup yields CDR1 SGHTA and CDR2 FQGTGA. CDR3 DNA: TGTGCCAGCAGCGGGGACCCGGGAGCCGGGGAGCTGTTTTTT. Translation: CASSGDPGAGELFF.

There are many counts of this clonotype. V is TRBV28 and J is TRBJ2-4, with D perhaps matching TRBD1 (5 bases). V lost 5 bases, J lost 0 bases, and 17 bases lay in between. The germline gives CDR1 MDHEN, CDR2 SYDVKM. The CDR3 runs to 17 residues. CDR3 coding DNA: TGTGCCAGCAGTGCCGCCAGGGATCATCTAGCCAAAAACATTCAGTACTTC. This codes for CASSAARDHLAKNIQYF.

This clonotype showed up just a few times. The rearrangement links TRBV6-2 or TRBV6-3 to TRBJ1-2; D unresolved. The ends were cut back, 10 bases at V and 4 bases at J, with 13 bases in the middle. This CDR3 is 12 amino acids long. Germline V gives CDR1 MNHEY, CDR2 SVGEGT. This CDR3 is CATETGSYGYTF. The CDR3 DNA is TGTGCCACCGAGACCGGATCCTATGGCTACACCTTC.

The chain joins TRBV6-1 to TRBJ1-2; D is unclear. From germline, CDR1 is MNHNS and CDR2 SASEGT. V lost 10 bases to trimming and J lost 2 bases, with 14 bases between them. CDR3 length: 13 amino acids. The CDR3 reads CATRRGENYGYTF. CDR3 nucleotides: TGTGCCACCCGACGGGGAGAAAACTATGGCTACACCTTC.

This clonotype was counted only a few times. The V and J genes are TRBV20-1 and TRBJ2-4, with TRBD1 as a possible D gene (6 bases). Germline CDR1 is DFQATT and CDR2 is SNEGSKA (reference sequence). The CDR3 is 14 amino acids. The germline V and J ends were trimmed by 3 bases and 3 bases, with 12 bases remaining between them. The CDR3 here is CSARQGLGKNIQYF. The CDR3, as DNA: TGCAGTGCTAGGCAGGGGTTAGGCAAAAACATTCAGTACTTC.

The chain uses TRBV3-1 and TRBJ1-5; D is unclear. V shed 1 base and J shed 5 bases, with 6 bases lying between them. The CDR3 sequence is 13 residues long. The germline gives CDR1 LGHDT, CDR2 YNNKEL (reference sequence). CDR3 loop: CASSQGNYQPQHF. The CDR3 DNA reads as TGTGCCAGCAGCCAAGGCAACTATCAGCCCCAGCATTTT.

This clonotype was counted only a few times. The limits of the CDR3 on the DNA are not certain, so only TCRdb's listed CDR3 is given. The J gene is TRBJ2-7, the V gene TRBV3-1; the table assigns TRBD1, which was not confirmed against the DNA. CDR1 and CDR2 from the germline V gene are LGHDT and YNNKEL (reference sequence). The CDR3 length is 15 residues, termini included. The CDR3 here is CASSQANVGTGNPHF.

This clonotype was detected a few times. This sequence joins TRBV14 and TRBJ2-1, with 8 bases aligning to TRBD2. Germline values: CDR1 SGHDN, CDR2 FVKESK. The CDR3 loop spans 19 amino acids. J was trimmed by 8 bases and V by 4 bases; bases with no gene match: 22. The CDR3: CASSRTSLSVRGGADEQFF. In nucleotides, the CDR3 is TGTGCCAGCAGCCGTACATCCCTCTCGGTCCGGGGGGGAGCCGATGAGCAGTTCTTC.

The chain joins TRBV7-3 to TRBJ1-1; 10 bases line up with TRBD1. The CDR3 loop spans 13 amino acids. The V gene end was trimmed by 5 bases and the J gene end by 11 bases; junction bases not matched to a gene: 8. Looked up from germline, CDR1 is SGHTA and CDR2 is FQGTGA. CDR3 coding DNA: TGTGCCAGCAGCCTGCCGGGACAGGGGACCGCTTTCTTT. The encoded protein is CASSLPGQGTAFF.

This clonotype was counted ten times or more. The genes are TRBV9 and TRBJ1-1, with D hard to call. V was clipped by 4 bases and J by 0 bases, with 4 bases between them. CDR3 size: 12 residues. Germline V gene lookup returns CDR1 SGDLS and CDR2 YYNGEE. CDR3 region: CASSRMNTEAFF. DNA for the CDR3: TGTGCCAGCAGCCGCATGAACACTGAAGCTTTCTTT.

This clonotype was recorded a few times. CDR3 coding DNA: TGTGCCAGCAGCTTAGTTGCGGCTAGCGGGGAGACCCAGTACTTC. It encodes CASSLVAASGETQYF. This chain connects TRBV7-2 to TRBJ2-5; 8 bases are a match to TRBD2. The CDR3 has 15 amino acids. The V gene's germline CDR1 is SGHTA and CDR2 FQGNSA. J was trimmed by 5 bases and V by 1 base; bases with no gene match: 6. Full variable domain (outside the CDR3, taken from reference TRBV7-2 and TRBJ2-5): GAGVSQSPSNKVTEKGKDVELRCDPISGHTALYWYRQSLGQGLEFLIYFQGNSAPDKSGLPSDRFSAERTGGSVSTLTIQRTQQEDSAVYLCASSLVAASGETQYFGPGTRLLVL.

This clonotype was observed at least ten times. J is TRBJ2-1 and V is TRBV3-1; D might be TRBD1 (5 bases). Germline CDR1 and CDR2: LGHDT and YNNKEL (reference sequence). This CDR3 spans 13 amino acids. The V and J ends lost 5 bases and 10 bases respectively, with 15 bases between them. CDR3 region: CASSRGWGPEQFF. As DNA, the CDR3 is TGTGCCAGCAGCAGGGGTTGGGGCCCCGAGCAGTTCTTC.

This clonotype has more than one count but fewer than ten. This chain uses TRBV20-1 with TRBJ2-5; a weak D match, TRBD1 (6 bases). The CDR3 has 15 residues. The germline V gene encodes CDR1 DFQATT and CDR2 SNEGSKA (reference sequence). V was clipped by 0 bases and J by 4 bases, with 15 bases between them. CDR3 loop: CSARELTGGSETQYF. The CDR3 DNA reads TGCAGTGCTAGAGAACTGACAGGTGGTTCAGAGACCCAGTACTTC.

This clonotype was observed at least ten times. The CDR3 protein is CASSPGWNTGELFF. CDR3 nucleotides: TGTGCCAGCAGTCCCGGATGGAACACCGGGGAGCTGTTTTTT. V usage is TRBV27 and J usage is TRBJ2-2; unclear D gene. This CDR3 is 14 amino acids long. V lost 5 bases, J lost 1 base, and 8 bases lay in between. In germline, CDR1 is MNHEY, CDR2 SMNVEV (reference sequence).

This clonotype was seen ten or more times. The rearrangement uses TRBV7-9 and TRBJ1-2; D may be TRBD1 (6 bases). V dropped 0 bases and J dropped 7 bases, with 21 bases sitting between them. The CDR3 consists of 17 residues. CDR1 is SEHNR, CDR2 FQNEAQ, per germline (reference sequence). CDR3 nucleotides: TGTGCCAGCAGCTTAGCGGGACACCTCTCGGGCCGCGGTGGCTACACCTTC. It codes for CASSLAGHLSGRGGYTF.

The CDR3 region is CASSQELQAHYGYTF. The CDR3 DNA reads as TGCGCCAGCAGCCAAGAATTACAAGCCCACTATGGCTACACCTTC. The chain couples TRBV4-3 to TRBJ1-2, with D unclear. Germline V gives CDR1 LGHNA, CDR2 YSLEER. CDR3 length: 15 residues. V lost 0 bases, J lost 3 bases, and 11 bases lay in between.

J is TRBJ2-1 and V is TRBV7-2; 13 nucleotides agree with TRBD2. V dropped 4 bases and J dropped 7; count of bases not matched to a gene: 4. This CDR3 spans 15 amino acids. From germline, CDR1 is SGHTA and CDR2 FQGNSA. In DNA, the CDR3 is TGTGCCAGCAGCTCGACTAGCGGGGGGTGGAATGAGCAGTTCTTC. This codes for CASSSTSGGWNEQFF.

The table lists this clonotype with a few counts. The V and J genes are TRBV7-6 and TRBJ2-7, with 10 bases identical to TRBD2. CDR3 length: 17 amino acids. Losses at the gene ends were 0 bases for V and 3 bases for J; bases not matched to a gene: 8. The germline CDR1 and CDR2 sequences are SGHVS and FNYEAQ. The DNA of the CDR3 is TGTGCCAGCAGCTTAGCACTAGCGGGGCAAAACTTCTACGAGCAGTACTTC. It is translated as CASSLALAGQNFYEQYF.

This clonotype was observed a few times. The chain is built from TRBV4-1 and TRBJ2-5; TRBD2 agrees at 9 bases. CDR3 length: 22 residues. Germline assignment: CDR1 MGHRA and CDR2 YSYEKL. J was trimmed by 4 bases and V by 1 base; bases with no gene match: 25. In DNA, the CDR3 is TGCGCCAGCAGCCAAGTGTCGCCCCTTAGCGGGGGCTTAACTTGGGGCGGAGAGACCCAGTACTTC. It codes for CASSQVSPLSGGLTWGGETQYF.